These 9 T cell receptor beta chains were sequenced from one sample in a study of T cell responses to AZD1222 COVID-19 vaccine. The protocol was immunoSEQ multiplex PCR, while the TCRdb copy is restricted to in-frame clones and leaves out a portion. This sample has approximately 160,000 clones, with about 90% found just once. The sequences come from peripheral blood, collected 28 days after the second AZD1222 dose. The receptors stem from an adult who received the AZD1222 COVID-19 vaccine.

The gene calls are TRBV4-1 and TRBJ1-5; a weak D match, TRBD1 (5 bases). Trimming left V 2 bases short and J 7 bases short, with 24 bases between. Germline loops: CDR1 MGHRA, CDR2 YSYEKL. The CDR3 loop spans 18 amino acids. The DNA for the CDR3 is TGCGCCAGCAGCCAATTTTTCCGAGGGGCTCTCTTAATACAGCCCCAGCATTTT. Translation: CASSQFFRGALLIQPQHF.

CDR3 nucleotides: TGTGCCAGCAGCTTAGCGGCAACAGGCCCCAACTATGGCTACACCTTC. Amino acids: CASSLAATGPNYGYTF. V and J are TRBV7-8 and TRBJ1-2; a weak D match, TRBD1 (5 bases). Germline assignment: CDR1 SGHVS and CDR2 FQNEAQ. V lost 0 bases to trimming and J lost 2 bases, with 13 bases between them. The length of the CDR3 is 16 residues.

V usage is TRBV18 and J usage is TRBJ1-2, with TRBD1 matching 7 bases. Trimming removed 3 bases from V and 8 bases from J; junction bases left unmatched: 9. CDR1 is KGHSH, CDR2 LQKENI, per germline. The CDR3 is made up of 14 amino acids. The DNA of the CDR3 is TGTGCCAGCTCACCCCCCTCCAGGGGGGGAGGCTACACCTTC. It codes for CASSPPSRGGGYTF.

This chain joins TRBV11-2 and TRBJ1-1, with a tentative D call TRBD1 (5 bases). Trimming removed 1 base from V and 0 bases from J, with 9 bases in between. The germline CDR1 and CDR2 sequences are SGHAT and FQNNGV. The CDR3 sequence is 15 residues long. CDR3 nucleotides: TGTGCCAGCAGCTTAGGACAGAACATGAACACTGAAGCTTTCTTT. This translates into CASSLGQNMNTEAFF.

The chain couples TRBV6-5 to TRBJ1-4, with D tentatively TRBD1 (6 bases). CDR3 length: 14 amino acids. Trimming shortened V by 7 bases and J by 5 bases, and 14 bases separated the two germline ends. Germline V gene sequence: CDR1 MNHEY, CDR2 SVGAGI. CDR3 amino acids: CASKASQGNEKLFF. Here the CDR3 DNA reads TGTGCCAGCAAAGCCTCCCAGGGGAATGAAAAACTGTTTTTT.

The chain employs TRBV6-5 and TRBJ1-4, with D perhaps TRBD1 (5 bases). Germline lookup yields CDR1 MNHEY and CDR2 SVGAGI. The germline V and J ends were trimmed by 8 bases and 4 bases, with 11 bases remaining between them. This CDR3 region has 13 residues. CDR3 loop: CASSTELNEKLFF. The CDR3 region has the DNA TGTGCCAGCTCGACAGAACTTAATGAAAAACTGTTTTTT.

The gene calls are TRBV12-3 or TRBV12-4 and TRBJ1-2; D is possibly TRBD1 (5 bases). V was trimmed by 3 bases and J by 4 bases, leaving 9 bases between them. The CDR3 runs to 13 residues. CDR3 protein: CASSLAGSYGYTF. As DNA, the CDR3 is TGTGCCAGCAGTTTGGCAGGGTCCTATGGCTACACCTTC.

The chain recombines TRBV12-3 or TRBV12-4 with TRBJ1-1; D is uncertain. CDR3 size: 11 residues. Trimming removed 3 bases from V and 8 bases from J, with 7 bases in between. CDR3 in DNA: TGTGCCAGCAGTTTGGGTTTAGAAGCTTTCTTT. Translating gives CASSLGLEAFF.

The gene calls are TRBV3-1 (or the pseudogene TRBV3-2) and TRBJ2-1; 12 bases are shared with TRBD2. Germline-derived CDR1 and CDR2 are LGHDT and YNNKEL (reference sequence). The CDR3 sequence is 19 residues long. Losses at the gene ends were 0 bases for V and 3 bases for J; bases not matched to a gene: 9. CDR3 coding DNA: TGTGCCAGCAGCCAAGATATCCTAGCGGGGGGGCCTGGCTACAATGAGCAGTTCTTC. This encodes CASSQDILAGGPGYNEQFF.